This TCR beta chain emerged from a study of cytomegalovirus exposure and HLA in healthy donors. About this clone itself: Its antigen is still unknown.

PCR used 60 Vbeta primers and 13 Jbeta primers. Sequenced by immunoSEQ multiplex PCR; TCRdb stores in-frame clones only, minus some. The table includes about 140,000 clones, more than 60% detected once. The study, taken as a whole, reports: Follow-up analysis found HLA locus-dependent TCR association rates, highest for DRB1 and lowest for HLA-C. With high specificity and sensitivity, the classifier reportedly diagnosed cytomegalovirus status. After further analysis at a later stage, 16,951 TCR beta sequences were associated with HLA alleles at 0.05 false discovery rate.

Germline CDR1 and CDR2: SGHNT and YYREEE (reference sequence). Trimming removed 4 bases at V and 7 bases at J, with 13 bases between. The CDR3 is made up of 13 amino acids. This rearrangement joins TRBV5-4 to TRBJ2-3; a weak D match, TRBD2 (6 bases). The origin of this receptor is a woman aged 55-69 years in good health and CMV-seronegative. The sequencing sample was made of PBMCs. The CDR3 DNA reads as TGTGCCAGCAGCCATCAGGACTATAATACGCAGTATTTT. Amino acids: CASSHQDYNTQYF.